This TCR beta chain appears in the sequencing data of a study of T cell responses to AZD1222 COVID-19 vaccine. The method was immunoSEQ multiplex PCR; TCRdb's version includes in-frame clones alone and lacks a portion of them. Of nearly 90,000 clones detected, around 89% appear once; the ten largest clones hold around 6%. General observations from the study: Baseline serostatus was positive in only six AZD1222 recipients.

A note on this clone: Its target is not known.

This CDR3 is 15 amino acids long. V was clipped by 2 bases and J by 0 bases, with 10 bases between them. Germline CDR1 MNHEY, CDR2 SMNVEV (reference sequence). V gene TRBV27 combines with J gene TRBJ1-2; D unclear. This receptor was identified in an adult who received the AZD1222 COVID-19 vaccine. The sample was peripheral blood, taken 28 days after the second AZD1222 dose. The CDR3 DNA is TGTGCCAGCAGTTTAATAGGCTCCTCTAACTATGGCTACACCTTC. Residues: CASSLIGSSNYGYTF.